This TCR beta chain derives from a study of blood T cell repertoires in COVID-19. At the level of the study: The study drew acute and convalescent COVID-19 samples from the United States, Italy and Spain. Sources were T cells, B-cell-depleted T cells, or PBMCs; the material itself was cDNA or gDNA.

Methods used by the authors: Nucleated cell counts were estimated from reference gene primer amplification. Clones were read by immunoSEQ multiplex PCR, and TCRdb kept only the in-frame ones, dropping some. V and J calls and clone size follow that table, whereas D and trimming were derived from the DNA. The data show 250,000 to 350,000 clones, around 90% seen once. CDR3 length: 20 residues. V shed 2 bases and J 3 bases; nucleotides not matched to a gene: 21. The chain uses TRBV6-7 and TRBJ2-7, with 8 positions matching TRBD1. TRBV6-7 is given ORF status, its function remaining uncertain. This sequence originates from a man aged 18 to 30 with active or convalescent COVID-19. Sequencing was carried out using peripheral blood. Here the CDR3 DNA reads TGTGCCAGCAGTTACAGGTTTGCCCGATCGGGTATAACAGGGGGCTACGAGCAGTACTTC. Encoded protein: CASSYRFARSGITGGYEQYF.